The 18 T cell receptor beta chains below were found in one sample sequenced in a study of beta chain features in type 1 diabetes. General study results and limits: Significant though moderate, a shortening of TCRB CDR3s appeared in all four CD4+ subsets of Type 1 diabetes patients.

Expressed TCRB transcripts were sequenced because the entire RNA isolate underwent reverse transcription. Sequencing used immunoSEQ multiplex PCR; TCRdb keeps in-frame clones, though not all of them. The sample gives under 300,000 clones, around 25% of which show up once; roughly 0.011% is in the top ten. These TCRs are of unknown antigen specificity. The specimen was naive CD4+ T cells from blood. Receptors were obtained from a woman between 25 and 40 years old with type 1 diabetes.

There are a few counts of this clone. The genes are TRBV7-2 and TRBJ2-1; the D is unclear. Germline CDR1 and CDR2: SGHTA and FQGNSA. This CDR3 is 13 amino acids long. Trimming stripped 5 bases from V and 7 bases from J, with 12 bases between. The CDR3 DNA reads as TGTGCCAGCAGCCTCGACCCGAGGAATGAGCAGTTCTTC. This sequence encodes CASSLDPRNEQFF.

In this sample, this clone turned up a few times. V gene TRBV5-4 combines with J gene TRBJ2-7; 13 positions agree with TRBD2. Per the germline V gene, CDR1 is SGHNT and CDR2 is YYREEE (reference sequence). J was trimmed by 6 bases and V by 2 bases; bases with no gene match: 5. The CDR3 sequence is 15 residues long. CDR3 nucleotides: TGTGCCAGCAGCTTTGGACTAGCGGGAGTCGGCGAGCAGTACTTC. Encoded protein: CASSFGLAGVGEQYF.

This clone was counted between two and nine times. This chain links TRBV5-1 with TRBJ1-1; TRBD1 is a possible D gene (5 bases). V lost 2 bases and J lost 0, with 11 bases in between. CDR3 size: 15 residues. Germline V gene lookup returns CDR1 SGHRS and CDR2 YFSETQ. CDR3 region: CASSFDSIMNTEAFF. In DNA form, the CDR3 reads TGCGCCAGCAGCTTCGACAGTATCATGAACACTGAAGCTTTCTTT.

This clone was observed a handful of times. The CDR3 DNA is TGCGCCAGCAGCCAAGTAGGGGCAACGACCGAGACCCAGTACTTC. It encodes CASSQVGATTETQYF. This chain links TRBV4-1 with TRBJ2-5; tentative D call: TRBD1 (5 bases). Germline CDR1 reads MGHRA; CDR2 reads YSYEKL. Deletions cut 1 base from V and 5 bases from J, with 14 bases between. This CDR3 has 15 residues.

This clone was recorded a few times. This chain joins TRBV18 and TRBJ1-4; TRBD1 might be the D (6 bases). This CDR3 is built from 16 residues. Germline V gene sequence: CDR1 KGHSH, CDR2 LQKENI. V lost 4 bases to trimming and J lost 0 bases, with 12 bases between them. CDR3 protein: CASSLTGTTTNEKLFF. CDR3 nucleotide sequence: TGTGCCAGCTCACTCACCGGGACAACAACTAATGAAAAACTGTTTTTT. The full variable domain, rest sourced from reference TRBV18 and TRBJ1-4, is NAGVMQNPRHLVRRRGQEARLRCSPMKGHSHVYWYRQLPEEGLKFMVYLQKENIIDESGMPKERFSAEFPKEGPSILRIQQVVRGDSAAYFCASSLTGTTTNEKLFFGSGTQLSVL.

This clone was seen a handful of times. The chain combines TRBV28 with TRBJ1-5; 7 bases match TRBD1. CDR3 length equals 14 residues. Germline V gives CDR1 MDHEN, CDR2 SYDVKM. Trimming took 5 bases from V and 6 from J; bases not matched to a gene: 7. DNA for the CDR3: TGTGCCAGCAGTGATGACAGGGTTAGTCAGCCCCAGCATTTT. This gives the protein CASSDDRVSQPQHF.

The CDR3, as DNA: TGTGCTAGTGGTTTGGGGCATACAGGGAGTGAGCAGTACTTC. This sequence encodes CASGLGHTGSEQYF. This rearrangement joins TRBV12-5 to TRBJ2-7, with D possibly being TRBD1 (6 bases). Looked up from germline, CDR1 is LGHNT and CDR2 is FRNRAP. Trimming cost V 1 base and J 7 bases, with 14 bases left between them. This CDR3 contains 14 residues.

This clone was seen a few times. The chain uses TRBV15 and TRBJ2-3; 7 positions match TRBD1. CDR1 is LNHNV and CDR2 is YYDKDF in the germline V gene (reference sequence). The CDR3 length is 18 residues. V gave up 0 bases and J gave up 5 bases; unmatched junction bases: 14. The CDR3 nucleotides read TGTGCCACCAGCAGAGATGGACGACAGGGAAGTGTGGAAGATACGCAGTATTTT. Translated, it gives CATSRDGRQGSVEDTQYF.

This rearrangement joins TRBV10-2 to TRBJ1-2; no clear D gene. The CDR3 has 12 amino acids. With 10 bases removed from V and 8 bases from J, the gap between germline ends came to 17 bases. Germline loops: CDR1 WSHSY, CDR2 SAAADI. The CDR3 sequence: CATSPGGGGYTF. As DNA, the CDR3 is TGCGCCACCTCCCCCGGAGGAGGCGGCTACACCTTC.

The chain has TRBV28 and TRBJ1-2; 7 bases are a match to TRBD1. V gave up 5 bases and J gave up 0 bases; unmatched junction bases: 3. This CDR3 spans 14 amino acids. CDR1 is MDHEN, CDR2 SYDVKM, per germline. The CDR3 protein is CASSGGQTNYGYTF. CDR3 in DNA: TGTGCCAGCAGTGGGGGACAGACTAACTATGGCTACACCTTC.

This rearrangement joins TRBV18 to TRBJ1-2; a weak D match, TRBD1 (6 bases). Germline V CDR1 and CDR2: KGHSH, LQKENI. Trimming took off 3 bases at V and 2 bases at J, with 13 bases between the two ends. The length of the CDR3 is 15 residues. CDR3 amino acids: CASSPPGQGNYGYTF. Here the CDR3 DNA reads TGTGCCAGCTCACCGCCGGGACAAGGAAACTATGGCTACACCTTC.

The V and J genes are TRBV9 and TRBJ1-2, with D tentatively TRBD1 (6 bases). The CDR3 sequence is 16 residues long. Germline V gene data show CDR1 as SGDLS and CDR2 as YYNGEE. V was pared by 0 bases and J by 4 bases, with 16 bases between. This chain's CDR3 is CASSVEGTGWGYGYTF. The CDR3 DNA sequence: TGTGCCAGCAGCGTAGAAGGTACAGGGTGGGGCTATGGCTACACCTTC.

A few counts support this clone. This rearrangement joins TRBV7-9 to TRBJ2-7, with 7 bases that match TRBD2. CDR3 length: 16 amino acids. J gave up 7 bases and V 2 bases, and 14 bases lay outside the gene matches. Germline V CDR1 and CDR2: SEHNR, FQNEAQ (reference sequence). The CDR3 coding sequence is TGTGCCAGCAGCTTAAACGCAGGCGGGAGCCGAGGAGAGCAGTACTTC. Translation: CASSLNAGGSRGEQYF.

This clone was counted a few times. The chain uses TRBV5-4 and TRBJ2-3; 11 bases fit TRBD2. The V gene's germline CDR1 is SGHNT and CDR2 YYREEE (reference sequence). The V and J ends lost 4 bases and 5 bases, in that order; junction bases with no gene match: 6. The CDR3 extends over 15 amino acids. CDR3: CASSLTSGSGDTQYF. CDR3 bases: TGTGCCAGCAGCCTAACTAGCGGGAGCGGAGATACGCAGTATTTT.

This clone appeared a few times. The chain is built from TRBV4-1 and TRBJ2-1; D is perhaps TRBD1 (5 bases). The CDR3 covers 12 residues. The germline gives CDR1 MGHRA, CDR2 YSYEKL. V was shortened by 3 bases and J by 14 bases, with 14 bases between the two germline ends. CDR3 loop: CASSQFQDKKFF. CDR3 bases: TGCGCCAGCAGCCAGTTTCAGGACAAGAAGTTCTTC.

This clone was detected only a few times. This rearrangement joins TRBV5-1 to TRBJ2-2; D is unresolved. V was cut by 2 bases and J by 1 base, with 3 bases left in between. CDR1 is SGHRS and CDR2 is YFSETQ in the germline V gene. The length of the CDR3 is 13 residues. CDR3 nucleotides: TGCGCCAGCAGCTTACAGAACACCGGGGAGCTGTTTTTT. Protein product: CASSLQNTGELFF.

As concerns this clone: Within the sample, other DNA sequences also encode this same CDR3. This sequence joins TRBV11-2 and TRBJ2-7; possibly TRBD1 for D (5 bases). The CDR3 is made up of 12 amino acids. Trimming took 5 bases from V and 3 from J, leaving 8 bases between them. Germline V CDR1 and CDR2: SGHAT, FQNNGV. The DNA of the CDR3 is TGTGCCAGCAGCCCACAGGACTACGAGCAGTACTTC. Translated, it gives CASSPQDYEQYF.

This clone was seen a handful of times. The V call is TRBV30, the J call TRBJ1-1; the D is unclear. The V gene lost 0 bases and the J gene lost 5 bases, with 10 bases spanning the gap. This CDR3 is 13 amino acids long. Germline values: CDR1 GTSNPN, CDR2 SVGIG (reference sequence). The CDR3 is CAWSVHAETEAFF. CDR3 nucleotides: TGTGCCTGGAGTGTACACGCGGAGACTGAAGCTTTCTTT.